Sequencing of this T cell receptor beta chain was carried out in a study (dated by TCRdb to the early 2010s). V sheds 5 bases and J sheds 4 bases, leaving 12 bases between their ends. The germline V gene supplies CDR1 SGHTA and CDR2 FQGNSA. The CDR3 runs 14 amino acids, cysteine and phenylalanine included. Only the CDR3 part of the read is kept: 42 bases, read in frame from the first base. The data were produced on an Illumina Genome Analyzer IIx. TCRdb reworked the public reads: Q25 trimming with fastp, MiXCR clone assembly, productive beta chains retained. Each entry merges the rows of one CDR3 protein and shows their most common DNA and genes. This sample holds roughly 15,000 distinct CDR3 sequences; around 32% were observed only once. The top ten constitute 15% to 20% of the sample. This clonotype was observed a few times. It lacks a known antigen. No per-base quality is available; no much larger clone lies one base away.

This TCR came from a human donor. Recombination connected TRBV7-2 to TRBJ1-5, and the D gene may be TRBD1, 6 bases matching. The sample taken for sequencing was blood. The CDR3 sequence is CASSPQGWNQPQHF. The nucleotides read TGTGCCAGCAGCCCACAGGGTTGGAATCAGCCCCAGCATTTT.